The next 18 T cell receptor beta chains were all read from a single sample in a study of cytomegalovirus exposure and HLA in healthy donors. 13 Jbeta primers and 60 Vbeta primers were used for the PCR. Libraries were prepared by immunoSEQ multiplex PCR; TCRdb keeps only in-frame clonotypes and omits some of them. Among around 130,000 clones, almost 85% were seen once, and the ten largest hold around 2.5%. Sequencing was carried out using PBMCs. The receptors derive from a boy aged 2 to 10 in good health and CMV-seronegative.

In this sample, this clone turned up a few times. V gene TRBV19 combines with J gene TRBJ2-1, with a weak D call TRBD2 (6 bases). The CDR3 length is 12 residues. Germline CDR1 reads LNHDA; CDR2 reads SQIVND (reference sequence). Trimming removed 6 bases from V and 6 bases from J, with 9 bases in between. The CDR3 loop reads CASSLGGNEQFF. The CDR3 coding sequence is TGTGCCAGTAGCCTGGGAGGCAATGAGCAGTTCTTC.

The genes are TRBV5-1 and TRBJ1-5; unclear D gene. The V end lost 0 bases, the J end lost 4 bases, and 8 bases lay between the germline ends. The germline CDR1 and CDR2 sequences are SGHRS and YFSETQ. The CDR3 spans 14 residues. The CDR3 reads CASSLDSKNQPQHF. The CDR3 nucleotides are TGCGCCAGCAGCTTGGACAGTAAGAATCAGCCCCAGCATTTT.

This clone was seen just once. V usage is TRBV7-2 and J usage is TRBJ1-4; D is undetermined. From germline, CDR1 is SGHTA and CDR2 FQGNSA. The CDR3 sequence is 14 residues long. Trimming removed 5 bases from V and 8 bases from J, with 15 bases in between. CDR3: CASSLRLPGEKLFF. The CDR3 DNA sequence: TGTGCCAGCAGCCTAAGACTTCCTGGGGAAAAACTGTTTTTT.

This chain joins TRBV29-1 and TRBJ2-1; 10 bases match TRBD1. This CDR3 has 18 residues. V lost 5 bases to trimming and J lost 5 bases; unmatched junction nucleotides: 18. Looked up from germline, CDR1 is SQVTM and CDR2 is ANQGSEA. As DNA, the CDR3 is TGCAGCGTTCTCTTTTACTTGACAGGGGGCCCCCCCAACAATGAGCAGTTCTTC. Translating gives CSVLFYLTGGPPNNEQFF.

The chain links TRBV7-3 to TRBJ2-2; TRBD2 matches 7 bases. The length of the CDR3 is 17 residues. The V and J ends lost 2 bases and 3 bases, in that order; junction bases with no gene match: 9. The germline gives CDR1 SGHTA, CDR2 FQGTGA. The CDR3 loop reads CASSLAPRDYDTGELFF. The CDR3 nucleotides read TGTGCCAGCAGCTTAGCCCCCCGGGACTATGACACCGGGGAGCTGTTTTTT. Full variable domain (missing parts from reference TRBV7-3 and TRBJ2-2): GAGVSQTPSNKVTEKGKYVELRCDPISGHTALYWYRQSLGQGPEFLIYFQGTGAADDSGLPNDRFFAVRPEGSVSTLKIQRTERGDSAVYLCASSLAPRDYDTGELFFGEGSRLTVL.

A single count supports this clone. V usage is TRBV27 and J usage is TRBJ2-7; the match to TRBD1 covers 9 bases. Germline V lookup: CDR1 MNHEY, CDR2 SMNVEV (reference sequence). The trim removed 4 bases at V and 3 bases at J, leaving 4 bases unmatched. CDR3 size: 14 residues. As DNA, the CDR3 is TGTGCCAGCAGTTACCGGGGACAGGGCTACGAGCAGTACGTC. Its protein product is CASSYRGQGYEQYV.

CDR3: CASILTGVPGELFF. In nucleotides, the CDR3 is TGTGCCAGTATTCTCACAGGGGTCCCCGGGGAGCTGTTTTTT. The chain has TRBV19 and TRBJ2-2; 7 positions agree with TRBD1. There are 14 residues in the CDR3. Germline V gene sequence: CDR1 LNHDA, CDR2 SQIVND (reference sequence). Germline trimming cut 7 bases from V and 6 bases from J; bases unmatched to any gene: 8.

The chain couples TRBV6-5 to TRBJ1-4; no definite D call. CDR3 length: 14 amino acids. Trimming removed 6 bases at V and 6 bases at J, with 14 bases between. Germline V gene data show CDR1 as MNHEY and CDR2 as SVGAGI. The CDR3 loop is CASRGEGTHEKLFF. Here the CDR3 DNA reads TGTGCCAGCAGAGGTGAGGGCACCCATGAAAAACTGTTTTTT.

This chain joins TRBV6-1 and TRBJ1-4; TRBD1 matches at 7 bases. The germline V gene has CDR1 MNHNS and CDR2 SASEGT. The CDR3 is 15 amino acids. With V trimmed by 6 bases and J by 6 bases, 10 bases remained unmatched. The CDR3 sequence is CASSLFGRGDEKLFF. CDR3 in DNA: TGTGCCAGCAGCCTATTTGGCAGGGGGGATGAAAAACTGTTTTTT.

This chain connects TRBV5-1 to TRBJ1-1; 7 nucleotides agree with TRBD1. V lost 4 bases and J lost 3; bases outside the gene matches: 6. Germline V gene data show CDR1 as SGHRS and CDR2 as YFSETQ. This CDR3 region has 14 residues. This chain's CDR3 is CASSLTGEDTEAFF. The CDR3 DNA follows: TGCGCCAGCAGCCTTACAGGGGAAGACACTGAAGCTTTCTTT.

The rearrangement links TRBV27 to TRBJ2-7, with 8 bases matching TRBD2. CDR3 length: 14 amino acids. V shed 5 bases and J 3 bases; nucleotides not matched to a gene: 6. CDR1 is MNHEY, CDR2 SMNVEV, per germline (reference sequence). The CDR3 reads CASSPERESYEQYV. The CDR3 DNA is TGTGCCAGCAGTCCTGAGCGGGAGAGCTACGAGCAGTACGTC.

CDR3: CASSSLLGYTF. CDR3 nucleotide sequence: TGTGCCAGCAGCTCCCTCTTAGGCTACACCTTC. This rearrangement joins TRBV28 to TRBJ1-2; D gene uncertain. CDR1 is MDHEN and CDR2 is SYDVKM in the germline V gene. The CDR3 is made up of 11 amino acids. The germline V and J ends were trimmed by 6 bases and 8 bases, with 10 bases remaining between them.

This clone was found a few times. V and J are TRBV4-1 and TRBJ2-1; 8 bases match TRBD1. The trim removed 1 base at V and 1 base at J, leaving 15 bases unmatched. The length of the CDR3 is 20 residues. The V gene's germline CDR1 is MGHRA and CDR2 YSYEKL. CDR3 nucleotides: TGCGCCAGCAGCCAAGTTCAGGCCAGGGGGCGCGAGGGGTCCTACAATGAGCAGTTCTTC. Translation gives CASSQVQARGREGSYNEQFF.

This chain connects TRBV30 to TRBJ2-7; weak D call: TRBD2 (5 bases). Germline V gene lookup returns CDR1 GTSNPN and CDR2 SVGIG (reference sequence). V was clipped by 1 base and J by 2 bases, with 6 bases between them. This CDR3 has 12 residues. CDR3 nucleotide sequence: TGTGCCTGGAGTGAGGGAGCCTACGAGCAGTACTTC. Protein product: CAWSEGAYEQYF. Full variable domain (missing parts from reference TRBV30 and TRBJ2-7): SQTIHQWPATLVQPVGSPLSLECTVEGTSNPNLYWYRQAAGRGLQLLFYSVGIGQISSEVPQNLSASRPQDRQFILSSKKLLLSDSGFYLCAWSEGAYEQYFGPGTRLTVT.

V gene TRBV7-2 combines with J gene TRBJ2-5; 11 nucleotides agree with TRBD2. The CDR3 has 15 amino acids. The V gene's germline CDR1 is SGHTA and CDR2 FQGNSA. The V segment lost 3 bases and the J segment 9 bases; nucleotides outside the gene matches: 9. This CDR3 reads CASSFGLAGGPAQYF. Written as DNA, the CDR3 is TGTGCCAGCAGCTTCGGGCTAGCGGGGGGCCCGGCCCAGTACTTC.

The genes are TRBV2 and TRBJ2-1, with 7 nucleotides matching TRBD2. Germline V gives CDR1 SNHLY, CDR2 FYNNEI. V lost 7 bases, J lost 3 bases, and 9 bases stayed unmatched. The length of the CDR3 is 15 residues. The CDR3 sequence: CASNGGRGVYNEQFF. The CDR3 DNA reads TGTGCCAGCAACGGGGGTCGGGGGGTCTACAATGAGCAGTTCTTC.

The chain has TRBV4-1 and TRBJ2-7, with 7 nucleotides matching TRBD2. Germline loops: CDR1 MGHRA, CDR2 YSYEKL. This CDR3 has 16 amino acids. The V segment lost 2 bases and the J segment 5 bases; nucleotides outside the gene matches: 12. CDR3 protein: CASSQQAGKVLHEQYF. The CDR3 DNA is TGCGCCAGCAGCCAACAAGCGGGGAAGGTGCTCCACGAGCAGTACTTC.

The chain links TRBV7-9 to TRBJ2-1; TRBD1 might be the D (5 bases). The CDR3 extends over 12 amino acids. Trimming shortened V by 3 bases and J by 5 bases, and 5 bases separated the two germline ends. CDR1 SEHNR and CDR2 FQNEAQ come from the germline V gene (reference sequence). The CDR3 region has the DNA TGTGCCAGCAGCTTGGGGCACAATGAGCAGTTCTTC. As protein: CASSLGHNEQFF.